This T cell receptor beta chain was found in a study of blood T cell repertoires in COVID-19. Study-wide context: Samples came from the United States, Italy and Spain, spanning acute and convalescent COVID-19.

Assay: immunoSEQ multiplex PCR; the TCRdb copy retains only in-frame clones and omits some. The data show 110,000 or so clones, over 60% seen once. Germline V CDR1 and CDR2: KGHSH, LQKENI. The CDR3 is 18 residues long. V was clipped by 4 bases and J by 0 bases, with 21 bases between them. The sample taken for sequencing was peripheral blood. The clonotype was recovered from an older man with acute or convalescent COVID-19. This chain connects TRBV18 to TRBJ1-1; D is possibly TRBD1 (5 bases). This chain's CDR3 is CASSLTHGGGRMNTEAFF. The CDR3, as DNA: TGTGCCAGCTCACTCACTCACGGGGGAGGTAGAATGAACACTGAAGCTTTCTTT.